One T cell receptor beta chain is described in this entry. Its cognate antigen is unknown. V gave up 0 bases and J gave up 0 bases, with 17 bases separating them. Germline V gives CDR1 KGHDR, CDR2 SFDVKD. CDR3 length: 19 amino acids. The data originate from a study of glioma-infiltrating T cells. Regarding the study as a whole: CDR3 overlap between tissue and blood was very small. Gliomas, especially low-grade, showed above-expected tissue-blood divergence; non-neoplastic patients showed below.

Using RNA template, CDR3s of TCR alpha and beta were amplified with iRepertoire arm-PCR. Tissue mRNA or PBMC total RNA, roughly 85-450 ng, went into one-step reverse transcription and amplification. Each CDR3 protein is one row after TCRdb ran MiXCR on the multiplex PCR reads. The sample holds fewer than 200,000 distinct CDR3 sequences, approximately 30% seen once. The sequencing input was glioma tissue, nonneoplastic brain tissue, or PBMCs (not recorded which). The sequence was collected from a human donor with low-grade glioma or glioblastoma, undergoing nonglioma brain surgery, or in good health (not recorded which). The chain recombines TRBV24-1 with TRBJ2-1; D ambiguous. CDR3 nucleotides: TGTGCCACCAGTGATTTGGAGACCTATGATCGCAACTCCTACAATGAGCAGTTCTTC. This codes for CATSDLETYDRNSYNEQFF.